This T cell receptor beta chain was identified during a study of blood T cells in healthy people across ages. Together with a sample-barcoded 5' primer, a J-beta primer mix was included in a second PCR lasting about 6 to 12 cycles. Using its own MiXCR run on the 5' RACE reads, TCRdb lists one record per CDR3 protein. The data contain around 1,900,000 distinct CDR3 sequences, 30% to 40% of them singletons. Points on this clonotype: Its antigen is unknown.

Trimming removed 1 base at V and 7 bases at J, with 10 bases between. CDR3 length: 13 residues. The germline CDR1 and CDR2 sequences are SGHVS and FQNEAQ. General study findings and limits: Estimates of diversity drawn from one million T cells were considered underestimates. Long-lived and aged donors differed, with more naive CD4+ cells and higher diversity in the long-lived. Roughly linearly, TCR beta diversity per million T cells fell as age increased.

This chain connects TRBV7-8 to TRBJ2-5; D tentatively fits TRBD1 or TRBD2 (5 bases each). The sample was blood. The origin of this receptor is a human donor in good health. DNA of the CDR3: TGTGCCAGCAGCTTAGGGGGACCTGTGACCCAGTACTTC. Amino acid sequence: CASSLGGPVTQYF.